The following is a T cell receptor (beta chain) sequence with its context. What it binds is unknown. The sample originates from a study of T cells after yellow fever vaccination. On the study more broadly: Where fractions had low cell numbers, libraries were prepared from them with the SMART-Seq v4 Ultra Low Input RNA kit.

TCR cDNA, made by 5'RACE template switching, carried an added universal primer site and UMIs. From the 5' RACE reads, TCRdb called clonotypes with MiXCR, one entry per CDR3 protein. Of roughly 74,000 distinct CDR3 sequences in the sample, around 6.9% were seen once. Trimming stripped 3 bases from V and 0 bases from J, with 9 bases between. The CDR3 consists of 14 residues. Germline V gene sequence: CDR1 SGHRS, CDR2 YFSETQ. Whole-study results and caveats: Most primary-vaccination clones reappeared after the booster (approximately 95% CD4, 75% to 90% CD8).

The sequencing here drew on CD8+ T cells sorted from PBMCs, taken around 5 days after the first yellow fever vaccination. The sequence derives from a man aged 18 to 30 who received the YFV17D yellow fever vaccine. The chain is built from TRBV5-1 and TRBJ1-2, with TRBD1 as a possible D gene (6 bases). CDR3 bases: TGCGCCAGCAGCTGGGACAATCCTAACTATGGCTACACCTTC. It codes for CASSWDNPNYGYTF.